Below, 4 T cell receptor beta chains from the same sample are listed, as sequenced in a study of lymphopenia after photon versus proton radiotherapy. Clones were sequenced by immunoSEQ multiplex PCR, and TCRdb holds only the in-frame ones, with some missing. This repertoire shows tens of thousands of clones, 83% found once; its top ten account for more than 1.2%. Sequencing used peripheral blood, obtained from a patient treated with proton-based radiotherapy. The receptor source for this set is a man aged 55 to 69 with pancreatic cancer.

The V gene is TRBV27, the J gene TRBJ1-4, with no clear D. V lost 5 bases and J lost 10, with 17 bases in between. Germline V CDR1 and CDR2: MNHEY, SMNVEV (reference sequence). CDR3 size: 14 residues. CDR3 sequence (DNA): TGTGCCAGCAGTAATGAGGGCTGGCGTGGAAAACTGTTTTTT. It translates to CASSNEGWRGKLFF. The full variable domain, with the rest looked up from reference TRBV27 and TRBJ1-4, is EAQVTQNPRYLITVTGKKLTVTCSQNMNHEYMSWYRQDPGLGLRQIYYSMNVEVTDKGDVPEGYKVSRKEKRNFPLILESPSPNQTSLYFCASSNEGWRGKLFFGSGTQLSVL.

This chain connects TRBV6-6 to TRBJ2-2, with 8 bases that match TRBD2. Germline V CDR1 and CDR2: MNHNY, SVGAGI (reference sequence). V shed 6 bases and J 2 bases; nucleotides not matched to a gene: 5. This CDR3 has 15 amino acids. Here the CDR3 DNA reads TGTGCCAGCAGCCTAACTAGCGGTAACACCGGGGAGCTGTTTTTT. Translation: CASSLTSGNTGELFF.

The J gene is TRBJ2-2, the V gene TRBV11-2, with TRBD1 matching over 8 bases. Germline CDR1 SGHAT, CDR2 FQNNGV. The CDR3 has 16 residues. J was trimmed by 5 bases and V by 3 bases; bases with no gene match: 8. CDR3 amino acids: CASSFDRGGSTGELFF. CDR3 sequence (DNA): TGTGCCAGCAGCTTCGACAGGGGAGGTTCGACCGGGGAGCTGTTTTTT.

The CDR3 region is CASRYRATYEQYF. The CDR3 DNA is TGTGCCAGCAGGTACCGGGCTACCTACGAGCAGTACTTC. The rearrangement joins TRBV28 to TRBJ2-7; the D is unclear. The germline V and J ends were trimmed by 6 bases and 2 bases, with 11 bases remaining between them. The CDR3 runs to 13 residues. The germline V gene has CDR1 MDHEN and CDR2 SYDVKM.